This TCR beta chain was found in a study of T-cell memory formation after mild COVID-19. Study-wide findings and caveats: Clones contracting day 15 to 85 were balanced CD4/CD8; later expanders leaned CD4+.

Germline CDR1 SGHTA, CDR2 FQGNSA. The CDR3 has 15 residues. After removal of 5 bases from V and 7 bases from J, the junction contained 8 bases not matched to a gene. This clonotype came up a few times. No antigen is known for it. TCRdb ran MiXCR on the 5' RACE reads and lists one entry per CDR3 protein. The sample holds approximately 340,000 distinct CDR3 sequences, around 13% seen once. The sample was PBMCs or a T cell subset sorted from them (not recorded which). The TCR originated in a man younger than 35 who had mild COVID-19 (a few samples of this study predate the infection). Cell type and time point are not known. The rearrangement joins TRBV7-2 to TRBJ2-2, with 9 bases aligning to TRBD1. This CDR3 reads CASSRAGTGFGELFF. The CDR3 bases are TGTGCCAGCAGCCGAGCCGGGACAGGGTTCGGGGAGCTGTTTTTT.